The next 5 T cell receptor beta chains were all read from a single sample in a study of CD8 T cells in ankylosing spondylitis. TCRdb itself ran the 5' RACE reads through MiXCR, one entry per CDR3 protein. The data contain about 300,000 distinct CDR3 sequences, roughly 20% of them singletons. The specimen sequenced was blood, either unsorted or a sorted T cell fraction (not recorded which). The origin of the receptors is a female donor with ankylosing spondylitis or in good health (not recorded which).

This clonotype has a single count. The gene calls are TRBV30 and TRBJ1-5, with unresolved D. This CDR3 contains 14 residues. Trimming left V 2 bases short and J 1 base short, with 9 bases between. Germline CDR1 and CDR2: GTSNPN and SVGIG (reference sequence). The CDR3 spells CAWSFGQSNQPQHF. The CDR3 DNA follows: TGTGCCTGGAGTTTTGGGCAGAGCAATCAGCCCCAGCATTTT.

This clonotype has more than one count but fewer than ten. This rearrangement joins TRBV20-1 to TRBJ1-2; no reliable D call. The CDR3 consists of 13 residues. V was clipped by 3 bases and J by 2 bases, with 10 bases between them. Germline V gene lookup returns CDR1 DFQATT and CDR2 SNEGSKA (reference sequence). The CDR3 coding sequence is TGCAGTGCTAGTTATGGCAGCAACTATGGCTACACCTTC. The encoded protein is CSASYGSNYGYTF.

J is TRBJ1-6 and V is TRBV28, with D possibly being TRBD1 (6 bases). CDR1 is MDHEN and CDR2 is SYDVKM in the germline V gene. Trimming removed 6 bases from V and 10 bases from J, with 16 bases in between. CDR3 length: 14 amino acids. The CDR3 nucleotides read TGTGCCAGCAGGCAGACAGGACGAGGGTCACCCCTCCACTTT. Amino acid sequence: CASRQTGRGSPLHF.

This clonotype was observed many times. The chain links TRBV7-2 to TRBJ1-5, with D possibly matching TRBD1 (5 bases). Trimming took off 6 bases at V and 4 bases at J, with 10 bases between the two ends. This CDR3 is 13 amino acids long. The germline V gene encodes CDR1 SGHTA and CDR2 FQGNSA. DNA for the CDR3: TGTGCCAGCAGACACGACAGTAATCAGCCCCAGCATTTT. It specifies CASRHDSNQPQHF.

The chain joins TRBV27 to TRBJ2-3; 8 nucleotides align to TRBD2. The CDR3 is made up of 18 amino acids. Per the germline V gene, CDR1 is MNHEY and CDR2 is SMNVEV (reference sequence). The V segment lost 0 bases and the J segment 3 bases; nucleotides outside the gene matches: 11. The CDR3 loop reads CASSLSIRGLGRTDTQYF. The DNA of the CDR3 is TGTGCCAGCAGTTTATCGATTAGGGGACTAGGTCGTACAGATACGCAGTATTTT.